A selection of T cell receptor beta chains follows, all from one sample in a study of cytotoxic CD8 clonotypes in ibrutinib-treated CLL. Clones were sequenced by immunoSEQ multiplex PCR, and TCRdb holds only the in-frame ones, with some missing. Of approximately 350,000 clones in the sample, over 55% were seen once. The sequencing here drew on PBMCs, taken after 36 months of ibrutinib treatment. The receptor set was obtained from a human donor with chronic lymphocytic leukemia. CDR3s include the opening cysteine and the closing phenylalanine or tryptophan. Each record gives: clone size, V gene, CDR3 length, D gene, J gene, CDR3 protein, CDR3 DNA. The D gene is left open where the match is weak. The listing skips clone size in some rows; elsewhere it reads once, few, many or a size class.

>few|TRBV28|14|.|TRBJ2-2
CASSPTGNTGELFF
TGTGCCAGCAGCCCTACAGGGAACACCGGGGAGCTGTTTTTT
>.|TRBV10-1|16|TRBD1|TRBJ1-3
CATYLTGKSTGNTIYF
TGCGCCACCTACCTGACAGGGAAATCGACTGGAAACACCATATATTTT
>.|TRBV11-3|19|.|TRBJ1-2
CASSLDIQGPVTALGRCAF
TGTGCCAGCAGCTTAGATATCCAGGGCCCCGTTACCGCCTTAGGGCGATGCGCCTTC
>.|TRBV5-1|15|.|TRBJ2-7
CASSEYRFRTYEQYF
TGCGCCAGCAGCGAATACAGATTTCGGACCTACGAGCAGTACTTC
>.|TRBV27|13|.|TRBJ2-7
CASSFGGYYEQYF
TGTGCCAGCAGTTTCGGAGGGTACTACGAGCAGTACTTC
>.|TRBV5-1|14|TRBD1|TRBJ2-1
CASSFGQGSGEQFF
TGCGCCAGCAGCTTTGGACAGGGCAGCGGGGAGCAGTTCTTC
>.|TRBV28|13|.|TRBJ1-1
CASGGRLNTEAFF
TGTGCCAGCGGGGGACGTTTGAACACTGAAGCTTTCTTT
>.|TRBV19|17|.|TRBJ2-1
CASSYSLNLAGVGEQFF
TGTGCCAGTAGTTACTCCCTTAATTTGGCCGGGGTAGGTGAGCAGTTCTTC
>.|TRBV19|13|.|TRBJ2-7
CASSPKVVHEQYF
TGTGCCAGTAGTCCCAAGGTTGTCCACGAGCAGTACTTC
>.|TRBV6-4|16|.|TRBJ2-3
CASSWGFFSATDTQYF
TGTGCCAGCAGTTGGGGGTTTTTTTCGGCCACAGATACGCAGTATTTT
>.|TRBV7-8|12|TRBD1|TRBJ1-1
CASSIPAGGAFF
TGTGCCAGCAGTATACCGGCAGGGGGAGCTTTCTTT
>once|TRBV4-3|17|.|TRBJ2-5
CASSQDGRAGYQETQYF
TGCGCCAGCAGCCAAGATGGACGGGCAGGGTATCAAGAGACCCAGTACTTC
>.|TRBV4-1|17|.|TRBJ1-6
CASSQDMGLDYNSPLHF
TGCGCCAGCAGCCAAGATATGGGGTTAGACTATAATTCACCCCTCCACTTT
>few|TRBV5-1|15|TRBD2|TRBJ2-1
CASSLGLTAGNEQFF
TGCGCCAGCAGCTTGGGCCTGACAGCGGGGAATGAGCAGTTCTTC
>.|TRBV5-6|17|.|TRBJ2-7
CASSLVGRGTGTYEQYF
TGTGCCAGCAGCTTGGTTGGACGCGGCACAGGGACCTACGAGCAGTACTTC
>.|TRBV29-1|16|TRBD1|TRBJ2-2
CSVVNPGQGGTGELFF
TGCAGCGTTGTCAACCCGGGACAGGGCGGAACCGGGGAGCTGTTTTTT
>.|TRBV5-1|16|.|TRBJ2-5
CASSLQVGGVQETQYF
TGCGCCAGCAGCTTGCAGGTGGGAGGCGTTCAAGAGACCCAGTACTTC
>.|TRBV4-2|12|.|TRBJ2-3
CASSQQGDTQYF
TGTGCCAGCAGCCAACAGGGAGATACGCAGTATTTT
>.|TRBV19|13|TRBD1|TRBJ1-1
CASSGTGWTEAFF
TGTGCCAGTAGCGGGACAGGGTGGACTGAAGCTTTCTTT
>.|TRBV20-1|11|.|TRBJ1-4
CSAFYNEKLFF
TGCAGTGCTTTCTATAATGAAAAACTGTTTTTT